Below are 25 T cell receptor beta chains sequenced from a single sample in a study of T cell changes during pregnancy in multiple sclerosis (dated by TCRdb to the late 2010s). Library construction relied on the immunoSEQ multiplex PCR assay. The immuneACCESS repertoire file appears here via TCRdb, limited to in-frame rearrangements. These files lack a portion of the clones; in checked studies, under half of the deficit traces to unresolved V genes, and the cause of the others is not known. The sample table records 10,000 to 15,000 clones; around 88% of these occur just once. More than 6% of the sample belongs to the ten largest clones. This specimen consisted of CD8+ T cells from peripheral blood mononuclear cells, obtained in the second trimester of pregnancy. The receptors were sampled from a female donor in good health, enrolled as a control in a pregnancy study.

The genes are TRBV4-1 and TRBJ2-3; D perhaps matches TRBD2 (5 bases). V lost 0 bases, J lost 2 bases, and 12 bases lay in between. The CDR3 extends over 16 amino acids. Germline loops: CDR1 MGHRA, CDR2 YSYEKL. CDR3 sequence reads: CASSQEVGGSTDTQYF. The CDR3 coding sequence is TGCGCCAGCAGCCAAGAAGTCGGAGGTTCCACAGATACGCAGTATTTT.

Sample share makes this clone medium-sized. This chain links TRBV9 with TRBJ1-4, with 11 bases fitting TRBD1. With V trimmed by 3 bases and J by 7 bases, 5 bases remained unmatched. The CDR3 loop spans 15 amino acids. Germline V gives CDR1 SGDLS, CDR2 YYNGEE. The DNA of the CDR3 is TGTGCCAGCAGCGGTGGACAGGGGGCAGGTGAAAAACTGTTTTTT. Translating it yields CASSGGQGAGEKLFF.

This chain joins TRBV7-9 and TRBJ2-1, with 9 bases aligning to TRBD2. The germline V gene encodes CDR1 SEHNR and CDR2 FQNEAQ (reference sequence). Losses at the gene ends were 0 bases for V and 6 bases for J; bases not matched to a gene: 3. CDR3 length equals 15 residues. CDR3 bases: TGTGCCAGCAGCTTAGCGCTAGCGGGATCCAATGAGCAGTTCTTC. The encoded protein is CASSLALAGSNEQFF.

The chain uses TRBV27 and TRBJ2-1; a possible D gene is TRBD2 (6 bases). The CDR3 contains 12 residues. Trimming left V 8 bases short and J 7 bases short, with 12 bases between. Looked up from germline, CDR1 is MNHEY and CDR2 is SMNVEV (reference sequence). For the CDR3, the DNA is TGTGCCAGCCGGGGGTATGGGAATGAGCAGTTCTTC. Translated: CASRGYGNEQFF.

The chain joins TRBV7-8 to TRBJ2-3; perhaps TRBD1 as D (6 bases). Between the trimmed V and J ends, which lost 3 bases and 6 bases, there was a span of 13 bases. This CDR3 is built from 14 residues. CDR1 and CDR2 (germline): SGHVS, FQNEAQ. The CDR3 reads CASSFWTVRDTQYF. The CDR3, as DNA: TGTGCCAGCAGCTTTTGGACAGTTCGCGATACGCAGTATTTT. The full variable domain, completed using reference TRBV7-8 and TRBJ2-3, is GAGVSQSPRYKVAKRGQDVALRCDPISGHVSLFWYQQALGQGPEFLTYFQNEAQLDKSGLPSDRFFAERPEGSVSTLKIQRTQQEDSAVYLCASSFWTVRDTQYFGPGTRLTVL.

J is TRBJ2-4 and V is TRBV19; TRBD2 is a possible D gene (5 bases). The CDR3 runs to 13 residues. The V gene lost 3 bases and the J gene lost 10 bases, with 13 bases spanning the gap. The germline gives CDR1 LNHDA, CDR2 SQIVND (reference sequence). DNA of the CDR3: TGTGCCAGTAGTATGGAACACACGGGGATTCAGTACTTC. This sequence encodes CASSMEHTGIQYF. Full variable domain (remainder filled in from reference TRBV19 and TRBJ2-4): DGGITQSPKYLFRKEGQNVTLSCEQNLNHDAMYWYRQDPGQGLRLIYYSQIVNDFQKGDIAEGYSVSREKKESFPLTVTSAQKNPTAFYLCASSMEHTGIQYFGAGTRLSVL.

In this sample, this clone turned up once. The J gene is TRBJ2-3, the V gene TRBV6-4; 9 nucleotides align to TRBD2. The CDR3 is 16 amino acids. CDR1 and CDR2 from the germline V gene are MRHNA and SNTAGT. V dropped 3 bases and J dropped 2; count of bases not matched to a gene: 6. The CDR3 spells CASSELGGGATDTQYF. The CDR3 nucleotides read TGTGCCAGCAGTGAGCTCGGCGGGGGGGCCACAGATACGCAGTATTTT.

J is TRBJ2-7 and V is TRBV9; D may be TRBD1 (5 bases). Deletions cut 4 bases from V and 2 bases from J, with 10 bases between. This CDR3 is built from 13 residues. The germline V gene encodes CDR1 SGDLS and CDR2 YYNGEE. The CDR3 DNA sequence: TGTGCCAGCAGCTCGACAGATACCTACGAGCAGTACTTC. Its protein product is CASSSTDTYEQYF.

The CDR3 here is CAWSVLAGDEQYF. As DNA, the CDR3 is TGTGCCTGGAGTGTACTAGCGGGAGACGAGCAGTACTTC. The chain links TRBV30 to TRBJ2-7; 11 bases fit TRBD2. From germline, CDR1 is GTSNPN and CDR2 SVGIG (reference sequence). With V trimmed by 0 bases and J by 5 bases, 0 bases remained unmatched. The CDR3 contains 13 residues. The whole variable domain, filled in from reference TRBV30 and TRBJ2-7, reads SQTIHQWPATLVQPVGSPLSLECTVEGTSNPNLYWYRQAAGRGLQLLFYSVGIGQISSEVPQNLSASRPQDRQFILSSKKLLLSDSGFYLCAWSVLAGDEQYFGPGTRLTVT.

V usage is TRBV7-9 and J usage is TRBJ1-2, with D uncertain. The germline V gene has CDR1 SEHNR and CDR2 FQNEAQ (reference sequence). The V gene lost 2 bases and the J gene lost 0 bases, with 10 bases spanning the gap. CDR3 length equals 15 residues. This CDR3 reads CASSLHGEPNYGYTF. CDR3 DNA: TGTGCCAGCAGCTTACACGGAGAACCTAACTATGGCTACACCTTC.

The chain employs TRBV10-3 and TRBJ2-7; TRBD2 is a possible D gene (6 bases). This CDR3 spans 15 amino acids. Per germline, CDR1 ENHRY and CDR2 SYGVKD. The V gene lost 3 bases and the J gene lost 0 bases, with 12 bases spanning the gap. CDR3 nucleotides: TGTGCCATCAGTGAAGCCGGGACTCTCTCCTACGAGCAGTACTTC. It codes for CAISEAGTLSYEQYF.

This rearrangement joins TRBV2 to TRBJ1-1, with a tentative D call TRBD1 (6 bases). Deletions cut 10 bases from V and 5 bases from J, with 14 bases between. This CDR3 is 12 amino acids long. CDR1 SNHLY and CDR2 FYNNEI come from the germline V gene. The CDR3 DNA is TGTGCCAACGAGGGGGGGAGGACTGAAGCTTTCTTT. Translated, it gives CANEGGRTEAFF.

The chain has TRBV5-6 and TRBJ2-5; TRBD2 agrees at 9 bases. Germline V gene lookup returns CDR1 SGHDT and CDR2 YYEEEE. The CDR3 has 14 amino acids. The V segment lost 3 bases and the J segment 11 bases; nucleotides outside the gene matches: 11. The CDR3 loop is CASSSSGASVEQYF. Here the CDR3 DNA reads TGTGCCAGCAGCTCTAGCGGGGCCTCGGTTGAGCAGTACTTC.

This clone was counted a single time. The chain has TRBV19 and TRBJ2-7, with a tentative D call TRBD2 (6 bases). Trimming took off 8 bases at V and 4 bases at J, with 15 bases between the two ends. CDR3 size: 13 residues. Per germline, CDR1 LNHDA and CDR2 SQIVND (reference sequence). The CDR3 bases are TGTGCCAGTCAGGGTCTCGGGGGTTACGAGCAGTACTTC. Protein product: CASQGLGGYEQYF.

This clone has only a few counts. This sequence joins TRBV5-1 and TRBJ2-7, with D possibly TRBD1 on 6 matching bases. Deletions cut 3 bases from V and 2 bases from J, with 12 bases between. From germline, CDR1 is SGHRS and CDR2 YFSETQ. The CDR3 sequence is 14 residues long. CDR3 loop: CASSYADRTYEQYF. CDR3 sequence (DNA): TGCGCCAGCAGCTATGCCGACAGGACCTACGAGCAGTACTTC.

This chain links TRBV10-1 with TRBJ2-7; TRBD1 aligns across 7 bases. This CDR3 is 14 amino acids long. The V gene end was trimmed by 0 bases and the J gene end by 3 bases; junction bases not matched to a gene: 2. In germline, CDR1 is WNHNN, CDR2 SYGVQD (reference sequence). The CDR3 nucleotides are TGCGCCAGCAGTGAGTCGAACAGGGGCTACGAGCAGTACTTC. It codes for CASSESNRGYEQYF.

The chain carries TRBV9 and TRBJ2-5; 9 nucleotides line up with TRBD1. The V gene end was trimmed by 3 bases and the J gene end by 5 bases; junction bases not matched to a gene: 5. Germline V lookup: CDR1 SGDLS, CDR2 YYNGEE. This CDR3 comprises 14 residues. Here the CDR3 DNA reads TGTGCCAGCAGCGGACAGGGGGAGGGGGAGACCCAGTACTTC. It specifies CASSGQGEGETQYF.

The rearrangement joins TRBV25-1 to TRBJ2-3; perhaps TRBD1 as D (5 bases). Germline lookup yields CDR1 MGHDK and CDR2 SYGVNS. Between the trimmed V and J ends, which lost 3 bases and 3 bases, there was a span of 16 bases. This CDR3 region has 16 residues. DNA of the CDR3: TGTGCCAGCAGTGACAGGGCGGCAGGATTGACAGATACGCAGTATTTT. It yields the protein CASSDRAAGLTDTQYF.

The CDR3, as DNA: TGCGCCAGCACCGGGGTCTCAGCGATGGCCGGGGAGCTGTTTTTT. Its protein is CASTGVSAMAGELFF. The V call is TRBV5-1, the J call TRBJ2-2; tentatively, D is TRBD2 (5 bases). V shed 6 bases and J shed 6 bases, with 18 bases lying between them. The length of the CDR3 is 15 residues. Germline V gene sequence: CDR1 SGHRS, CDR2 YFSETQ. The full variable domain, with the rest looked up from reference TRBV5-1 and TRBJ2-2, is KAGVTQTPRYLIKTRGQQVTLSCSPISGHRSVSWYQQTPGQGLQFLFEYFSETQRNKGNFPGRFSGRQFSNSRSEMNVSTLELGDSALYLCASTGVSAMAGELFFGEGSRLTVL.

The chain recombines TRBV4-1 with TRBJ2-5; 10 positions agree with TRBD2. The V gene end was trimmed by 1 base and the J gene end by 6 bases; junction bases not matched to a gene: 8. The CDR3 consists of 16 residues. Germline CDR1 and CDR2: MGHRA and YSYEKL. The CDR3 protein is CASSQVVAAGGKTQYF. In DNA form, the CDR3 reads TGCGCCAGCAGCCAAGTGGTGGCAGCGGGAGGGAAGACCCAGTACTTC.

In this sample, this clone turned up once. This chain links TRBV27 with TRBJ2-7; possibly TRBD2 for D (5 bases). CDR1 MNHEY and CDR2 SMNVEV come from the germline V gene (reference sequence). There are 17 residues in the CDR3. Trimming took off 4 bases at V and 2 bases at J, with 21 bases between the two ends. DNA of the CDR3: TGTGCCAGCAGTTCCACCCCCGGGGTAGCGCCCACCTACGAGCAGTACTTC. This translates into CASSSTPGVAPTYEQYF.

The chain is built from TRBV10-3 and TRBJ2-1; D is possibly TRBD2 (5 bases). This CDR3 contains 15 residues. Between the trimmed V and J ends, which lost 3 bases and 5 bases, there was a span of 14 bases. Germline V gene data show CDR1 as ENHRY and CDR2 as SYGVKD. The CDR3 reads CAISDETILNNEQFF. CDR3 bases: TGTGCCATCAGTGATGAGACTATCTTAAACAATGAGCAGTTCTTC.

This chain connects TRBV19 to TRBJ2-7; perhaps TRBD2 as D (5 bases). CDR3 length: 12 amino acids. Germline V lookup: CDR1 LNHDA, CDR2 SQIVND (reference sequence). Deletions cut 6 bases from V and 6 bases from J, with 12 bases between. In DNA, the CDR3 is TGTGCCAGTAGCCGACCTCGGGGCGAGCAGTACTTC. It specifies CASSRPRGEQYF.

The chain recombines TRBV27 with TRBJ2-2, with D perhaps TRBD2 (5 bases). Germline values: CDR1 MNHEY, CDR2 SMNVEV (reference sequence). Trimming removed 7 bases from V and 0 bases from J, with 15 bases in between. This CDR3 region has 16 residues. The CDR3 DNA reads as TGTGCCAGCACCCTGCGGGCCTTACCGAACACCGGGGAGCTGTTTTTT. Translated: CASTLRALPNTGELFF.

The rearrangement links TRBV25-1 to TRBJ1-2, with 8 positions matching TRBD1. The junction had 8 bases not matched to a gene; V was cut back by 0 bases and J by 5 bases. Germline CDR1 and CDR2: MGHDK and SYGVNS. The CDR3 is 16 residues long. The CDR3 sequence is CASSEYFAGGAYGYTF. As DNA, the CDR3 is TGTGCCAGCAGTGAATATTTCGCAGGGGGCGCTTATGGCTACACCTTC.